Listed below are T cell receptor beta chains from one sample, sequenced in a study of shared clonotypes between healthy human individuals. Only in-frame clones appear in the TCRdb table, and some are missing; sequencing was by immunoSEQ multiplex PCR. The sample holds approximately 2.4 million clones; approximately 94% are singletons and the top ten take about 0.13%. Sequenced: naive CD4+ T cells sorted from blood. The origin of the receptors is a man between 18 and 29 years old in good health. Each CDR3 is given with its conserved first and last residue. A D gene is named only where the DNA matches it firmly. Only some rows state a clone size, as once, few, many or a class for expanded clones.

d_gene	abundance	j_gene	v_gene	CDR3aa	CDR3nt
TRBD2	.	TRBJ2-4	TRBV4-1	CASSQDRASGRRAKNIQYF	TGCGCCAGCAGCCAAGATCGGGCTAGCGGGAGGAGGGCCAAAAACATTCAGTACTTC
.	.	TRBJ2-7	TRBV5-6	CASSLGAYEQYF	TGTGCCAGCAGCTTGGGGGCCTACGAGCAGTACTTC
TRBD1	.	TRBJ1-1	TRBV2	CASSEGGQAWEAFF	TGTGCCAGCAGTGAAGGGGGACAGGCCTGGGAAGCTTTCTTT
.	.	TRBJ2-1	TRBV6-5	CASSERIPRNEQFF	TGTGCCAGCAGCGAAAGAATTCCCCGCAATGAGCAGTTCTTC
.	.	TRBJ1-2	TRBV19	CASSSVAGYGYTF	TGTGCCAGTAGTTCAGTGGCTGGGTATGGCTACACCTTC
.	.	TRBJ1-6	TRBV2	CASLPRPNSPLHF	TGTGCCAGCCTACCCAGACCTAATTCACCCCTCCACTTT
.	.	TRBJ1-2	TRBV28	CVTSAGVIENYGYTF	TGTGTCACATCGGCGGGGGTGATTGAAAACTATGGCTACACCTTC
.	.	TRBJ1-2	TRBV19	CASSPARPPHGYTF	TGTGCCAGTAGTCCGGCCCGTCCGCCGCATGGCTACACCTTC
.	.	TRBJ2-3	TRBV5-1	CASSLRAGASTDTQYF	TGCGCCAGCAGCCTCCGGGCAGGCGCTAGCACAGATACGCAGTATTTT
TRBD1	.	TRBJ1-1	TRBV9	CASSVAIGTGGRTEAFF	TGTGCCAGCAGCGTAGCCATAGGGACAGGGGGAAGAACTGAAGCTTTCTTT
TRBD1	.	TRBJ1-5	TRBV27	CASSLTGALTNQPQHF	TGTGCCAGCAGTCTAACAGGGGCCCTGACCAATCAGCCCCAGCATTTT
.	once	TRBJ1-2	TRBV4-3	CASSQETRGSSYTF	TGCGCCAGCAGCCAAGAAACGAGGGGGTCGAGCTACACCTTC
.	once	TRBJ1-1	TRBV4-2	CASSSEGGEAFF	TGTGCCAGCAGCTCGGAGGGAGGGGAAGCTTTCTTT
.	.	TRBJ1-1	TRBV5-1	CASSLAGGIMNTEAFF	TGCGCCAGCAGCTTGGCCGGGGGGATAATGAACACTGAAGCTTTCTTT
TRBD1	.	TRBJ2-3	TRBV28	CASSSRTGARDTQYF	TGTGCCAGCAGTTCAAGGACAGGGGCGAGAGATACGCAGTATTTT
TRBD2	.	TRBJ2-1	TRBV11-2	CASSTRTSGNEQFF	TGTGCCAGCAGCACCCGGACTAGCGGAAATGAGCAGTTCTTC
.	.	TRBJ1-1	TRBV18	CASSPYSLTEAFF	TGTGCCAGCTCACCCTACAGTCTCACTGAAGCTTTCTTT
.	once	TRBJ2-5	TRBV5-4	CASSQAFSETQYF	TGTGCCAGCAGTCAAGCCTTCTCGGAGACCCAGTACTTC
TRBD2	.	TRBJ2-7	TRBV5-1	CASSLAGEPYEQYF	TGCGCCAGCAGCTTAGCGGGGGAACCCTACGAGCAGTACTTC
TRBD2	few	TRBJ2-7	TRBV10-3	CAISRTSGASGDEQYF	TGTGCCATCAGTAGGACTAGCGGGGCCTCTGGGGACGAGCAGTACTTC
TRBD2	.	TRBJ2-7	TRBV18	CASSPGTSSYEQYF	TGTGCCAGCTCACCTGGGACTAGCTCCTACGAGCAGTACTTC
.	.	TRBJ1-2	TRBV6-5	CASSYGAGDGYTF	TGTGCCAGCAGTTACGGGGCAGGAGACGGCTACACCTTC
.	once	TRBJ2-3	TRBV6-5	CASGTRDTQYF	TGTGCCAGCGGGACCCGAGATACGCAGTATTTT
.	.	TRBJ1-3	TRBV10-1	CASSESGGFGNTIYF	TGCGCCAGCAGTGAGTCGGGCGGTTTTGGAAACACCATATATTTT
.	.	TRBJ2-6	TRBV5-1	CASSVGSGGANVLTF	TGCGCCAGCAGCGTTGGGTCGGGTGGGGCCAACGTCCTGACTTTC
.	.	TRBJ1-6	TRBV28	CASSLRGARINSPLHF	TGTGCCAGCAGTTTACGGGGCGCCAGGATTAATTCACCCCTCCACTTT
.	once	TRBJ1-2	TRBV19	CASSIIPGGYTF	TGTGCCAGTAGTATAATCCCCGGGGGCTACACCTTC
TRBD2	.	TRBJ2-5	TRBV4-1	CASSQEESSGRAGETQYF	TGCGCCAGCAGCCAAGAAGAATCTAGCGGGAGGGCCGGGGAGACCCAGTACTTC
.	.	TRBJ1-5	TRBV5-8	CASSLGTFSNQPQHF	TGTGCCAGCAGCCTTGGGACTTTTAGCAATCAGCCCCAGCATTTT
TRBD1	.	TRBJ2-7	TRBV5-4	CASSLRDRGIYEQYF	TGTGCCAGCAGCTTGCGGGACAGGGGTATCTACGAGCAGTACTTC
.	.	TRBJ2-7	TRBV21-1	CASSKFVETGPLTYEQYF	TGTGCCAGCAGCAAGTTCGTGGAAACCGGGCCCCTAACCTACGAGCAGTACTTC
.	.	TRBJ2-1	TRBV20-1	CSARTAHEQFF	TGCAGTGCTAGAACCGCCCATGAGCAGTTCTTC
.	.	TRBJ1-4	TRBV28	CASSSGTIHEKLFF	TGTGCCAGCAGTTCAGGGACCATTCATGAAAAACTGTTTTTT
.	once	TRBJ2-5	TRBV28	CASSSGRETQYF	TGTGCCAGCAGTTCCGGGCGGGAGACCCAGTACTTC
.	.	TRBJ1-2	TRBV14	CASGQNYGYTF	TGTGCCAGCGGGCAGAACTATGGCTACACCTTC
.	.	TRBJ2-7	TRBV28	CASSFPQNYEQYF	TGTGCCAGCAGTTTCCCCCAGAACTACGAGCAGTACTTC
.	.	TRBJ2-1	TRBV29-1	CSVTPSSYNEQFF	TGCAGCGTGACTCCGAGCTCCTACAATGAGCAGTTCTTC
TRBD1	.	TRBJ1-1	TRBV27	CASSSLQGGTEAFF	TGTGCCAGCAGTTCCCTTCAGGGGGGCACTGAAGCTTTCTTT
TRBD1	.	TRBJ2-2	TRBV7-9	CASSPGTANTGELFF	TGTGCCAGCAGCCCTGGGACAGCGAACACCGGGGAGCTGTTTTTT
TRBD1	.	TRBJ2-2	TRBV6-6	CASRPDRGQDTGELFF	TGTGCCAGCAGACCCGACAGGGGGCAGGACACCGGGGAGCTGTTTTTT
.	.	TRBJ2-7	TRBV21-1	CASARQGDLYEQYF	TGTGCCAGCGCTAGACAGGGGGATCTCTACGAGCAGTACTTC
TRBD2	.	TRBJ2-1	TRBV5-1	CASSLGLRTSGSGAYNEQFF	TGCGCCAGCAGCTTGGGACTCAGGACTAGCGGGTCGGGCGCCTACAATGAGCAGTTCTTC
TRBD1	.	TRBJ1-2	TRBV6-5	CASSYVAGGGYTF	TGTGCCAGCAGTTACGTCGCAGGGGGCGGCTACACCTTC
.	.	TRBJ1-6	TRBV19	CASSEGRGNSPLHF	TGTGCCAGTAGTGAGGGGCGGGGAAATTCACCCCTCCACTTT
.	few	TRBJ2-2	TRBV6-1	CASKTGNTGELFF	TGTGCCAGCAAAACAGGTAACACCGGGGAGCTGTTTTTT
.	few	TRBJ1-5	TRBV18	CASSPQGGGQPQHF	TGTGCCAGCTCACCACAGGGTGGAGGTCAGCCCCAGCATTTT
.	.	TRBJ1-5	TRBV2	CASSQGPNQPQHF	TGTGCCAGCAGTCAGGGGCCTAATCAGCCCCAGCATTTT
.	.	TRBJ2-2	TRBV5-1	CASSTRDPAGELFF	TGCGCCAGCAGCACCAGGGATCCAGCCGGGGAGCTGTTTTTT